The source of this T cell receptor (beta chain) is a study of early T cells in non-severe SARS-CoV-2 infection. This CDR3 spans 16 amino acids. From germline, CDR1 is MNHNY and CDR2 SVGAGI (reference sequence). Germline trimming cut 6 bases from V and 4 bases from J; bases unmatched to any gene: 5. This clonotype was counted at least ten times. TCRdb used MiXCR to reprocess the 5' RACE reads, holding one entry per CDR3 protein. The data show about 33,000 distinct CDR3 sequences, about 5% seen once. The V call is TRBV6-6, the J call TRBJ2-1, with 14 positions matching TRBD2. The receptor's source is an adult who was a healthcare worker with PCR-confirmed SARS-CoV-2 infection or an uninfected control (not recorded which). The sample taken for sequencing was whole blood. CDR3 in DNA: TGTGCCAGCAGCCCGCGGACTAGCGGGAGGTACAATGAGCAGTTCTTC. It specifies CASSPRTSGRYNEQFF.